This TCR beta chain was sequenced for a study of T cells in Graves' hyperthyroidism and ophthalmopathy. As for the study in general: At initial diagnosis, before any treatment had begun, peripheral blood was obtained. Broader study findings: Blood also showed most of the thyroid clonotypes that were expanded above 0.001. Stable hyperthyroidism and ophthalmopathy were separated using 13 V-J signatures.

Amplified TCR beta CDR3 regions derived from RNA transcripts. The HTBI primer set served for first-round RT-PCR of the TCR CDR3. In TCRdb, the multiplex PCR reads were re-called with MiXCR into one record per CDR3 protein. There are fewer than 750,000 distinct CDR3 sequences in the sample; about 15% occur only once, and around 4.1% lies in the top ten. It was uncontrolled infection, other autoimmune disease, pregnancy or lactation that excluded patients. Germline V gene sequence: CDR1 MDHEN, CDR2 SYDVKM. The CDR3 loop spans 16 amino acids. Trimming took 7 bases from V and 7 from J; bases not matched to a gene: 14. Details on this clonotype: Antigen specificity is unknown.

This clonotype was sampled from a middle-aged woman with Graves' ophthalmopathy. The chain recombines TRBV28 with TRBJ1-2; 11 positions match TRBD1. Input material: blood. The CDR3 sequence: CASTPRARGTGGGYTF. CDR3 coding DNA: TGTGCCAGCACTCCACGCGCAAGGGGGACAGGGGGTGGCTACACCTTC.